This T cell receptor (beta chain) was recorded in a study of metastatic and nonmetastatic thyroid tumors. About the research overall: Blood and tumor or nodule tissue repertoires from malignant and benign thyroid patients were compared. Points from the study as a whole: Benign nodules reportedly had significantly lower TCR beta diversity than malignant thyroid tumors in blood and tumor.

In germline, CDR1 is GTSNPN, CDR2 SVGIG (reference sequence). CDR3 length equals 17 residues. V gave up 2 bases and J gave up 0 bases, with 14 bases separating them. In regard to this clone: Its antigen is unknown.

Thyroid surgery took place with no prior treatment in any patient. With MiXCR, TCRdb reprocessed the PCR reads. The sample lists 30,000 or so clones, around 16% occurring once. The receptor was isolated from a female donor with papillary thyroid cancer or a benign thyroid nodule (not recorded which). Some clones in this sample may be carry-over from other donors' samples. This chain links TRBV30 with TRBJ2-6; D might be TRBD2 (6 bases). The specimen sequenced was blood. The CDR3 here is CAWSLTGAYSGANVLTF. The CDR3 DNA is TGTGCCTGGAGTCTTACGGGAGCTTACTCTGGGGCCAACGTCCTGACTTTC.